The rows below give T cell receptor beta chains drawn from one sample of a study of Tregs in tolerant kidney transplant recipients. Clones were sequenced by immunoSEQ multiplex PCR, and TCRdb holds only the in-frame ones, with some missing. The table shows roughly 250,000 clones, with approximately 84% occurring only once. The sequenced sample consisted of CD4+ T cells from blood. All receptors come from a human donor in good health. CDR3s include the opening cysteine and the closing phenylalanine or tryptophan. Fields, in order: clone size, D gene, V gene, J gene, CDR3 protein, CDR3 DNA. D genes are given only for firm matches. Some rows mark clone size as missing; the rest say once, few, many or name a class of expanded clone.

>NA|TRBD2|TRBV7-2|TRBJ2-5
CASNTLLGLAGEQETQYF
TGTGCCAGCAACACCCTACTTGGACTAGCGGGTGAGCAAGAGACCCAGTACTTC
>NA|TRBD1|TRBV30|TRBJ1-5
CAWSVKSSAGGNQPQHF
TGTGCCTGGAGTGTAAAGAGTTCGGCAGGGGGGAATCAGCCCCAGCATTTT
>NA|NA|TRBV12-2|TRBJ2-1
CASRLGGTYEQFF
TGTGCAAGTCGCTTAGGAGGGACTTATGAGCAGTTCTTC
>NA|NA|TRBV5-1|TRBJ2-2
CASSLRGSNTGELFF
TGCGCCAGCAGCTTAAGGGGTTCGAACACCGGGGAGCTGTTTTTT
>NA|NA|TRBV14|TRBJ2-7
CASSQLTDYKQYF
TGTGCCAGCAGCCAACTCACGGACTATAAGCAGTACTTC
>NA|NA|TRBV19|TRBJ2-5
CASSIGFRWGDQETQYF
TGTGCCAGTAGTATTGGATTTCGTTGGGGGGACCAAGAGACCCAGTACTTC
>NA|TRBD2|TRBV4-1|TRBJ2-4
CASSQVRGGLDIQYF
TGCGCCAGCAGCCAAGTGCGGGGGGGCCTGGACATTCAGTACTTC
>few|NA|TRBV7-9|TRBJ1-5
CASSFAGQPQHF
TGTGCCAGCAGCTTTGCCGGTCAGCCCCAGCATTTT
>once|TRBD1|TRBV5-1|TRBJ2-7
CASSEGQAPYEQYF
TGCGCCAGCAGCGAGGGACAGGCTCCCTACGAGCAGTACTTC
>NA|NA|TRBV29-1|TRBJ2-5
CSALATTSQETQYF
TGCAGCGCCCTAGCGACAACCAGCCAAGAGACCCAGTACTTC
>NA|TRBD2|TRBV6-5|TRBJ2-7
CASNLGLAGVYEQYF
TGTGCCAGCAACCTCGGACTAGCGGGAGTGTACGAGCAGTACTTC
>NA|NA|TRBV30|TRBJ2-2
CAWESRLDRPNTGELFF
TGTGCCTGGGAGAGCCGCCTAGACAGGCCGAACACCGGGGAGCTGTTTTTT
>NA|TRBD2|TRBV6-5|TRBJ2-7
CASGYTSGSAYEQYF
TGTGCCAGCGGCTACACTAGCGGGAGTGCTTACGAGCAGTACTTC
>NA|NA|TRBV4-2|TRBJ1-1
CASSPSPGLMNTEAFF
TGTGCCAGCAGCCCCAGTCCAGGCCTCATGAACACTGAAGCTTTCTTT
>few|NA|TRBV27|TRBJ2-7
CASSQRDTMLFEQYF
TGTGCCAGCAGTCAAAGGGACACAATGCTTTTCGAGCAGTACTTC
>NA|TRBD2|TRBV5-1|TRBJ2-7
CASSFSGRDYYEQYF
TGCGCCAGCAGCTTCAGCGGGAGAGACTACTACGAGCAGTACTTC
>NA|NA|TRBV9|TRBJ1-1
CASSVVPSNTEAFF
TGTGCCAGCAGCGTAGTACCCTCAAACACTGAAGCTTTCTTT
>NA|NA|TRBV18|TRBJ1-2
CASSPSVKIWGDGYTF
TGTGCCAGCTCACCATCTGTTAAGATCTGGGGGGATGGCTACACCTTC
>NA|NA|TRBV5-4|TRBJ2-2
CASSFVAAQITGELFF
TGTGCCAGCAGCTTTGTAGCGGCGCAGATCACCGGGGAGCTGTTTTTT
>NA|NA|TRBV18|TRBJ2-3
CASSPMAGRENTDTQYF
TGTGCCAGCTCACCGATGGCTGGCAGGGAAAACACAGATACGCAGTATTTT
>NA|TRBD1|TRBV6-5|TRBJ1-5
CASSRQGAGNQPQHF
TGTGCCAGCAGTCGACAGGGGGCAGGCAATCAGCCCCAGCATTTT
>NA|NA|TRBV18|TRBJ2-5
CASSTQETQYF
TGTGCCAGCTCAACACAAGAGACCCAGTACTTC
>NA|NA|TRBV7-2|TRBJ2-7
CASSLSHSGSYEQYF
TGTGCCAGCAGCTTAAGCCATTCTGGGTCCTACGAGCAGTACTTC
>NA|NA|TRBV27|TRBJ1-1
CASSLTGSTEAFF
TGTGCCAGCAGTCTAACAGGGAGCACTGAAGCTTTCTTT
>NA|NA|TRBV5-1|TRBJ2-5
CASRYRGGPQETQYF
TGCGCCAGCAGATATCGCGGGGGCCCCCAAGAGACCCAGTACTTC
>NA|NA|TRBV5-6|TRBJ2-2
CASSLGGQGPGELFF
TGTGCCAGCAGCTTGGGGGGCCAGGGACCCGGGGAGCTGTTTTTT
>NA|NA|TRBV7-6|TRBJ2-7
CASSLVSGNYEQYF
TGTGCCAGCAGCTTAGTCAGTGGGAACTACGAGCAGTACTTC
>NA|TRBD1|TRBV5-1|TRBJ2-7
CASSSGTGGYEQYF
TGCGCCAGCAGCAGCGGGACAGGGGGCTACGAGCAGTACTTC